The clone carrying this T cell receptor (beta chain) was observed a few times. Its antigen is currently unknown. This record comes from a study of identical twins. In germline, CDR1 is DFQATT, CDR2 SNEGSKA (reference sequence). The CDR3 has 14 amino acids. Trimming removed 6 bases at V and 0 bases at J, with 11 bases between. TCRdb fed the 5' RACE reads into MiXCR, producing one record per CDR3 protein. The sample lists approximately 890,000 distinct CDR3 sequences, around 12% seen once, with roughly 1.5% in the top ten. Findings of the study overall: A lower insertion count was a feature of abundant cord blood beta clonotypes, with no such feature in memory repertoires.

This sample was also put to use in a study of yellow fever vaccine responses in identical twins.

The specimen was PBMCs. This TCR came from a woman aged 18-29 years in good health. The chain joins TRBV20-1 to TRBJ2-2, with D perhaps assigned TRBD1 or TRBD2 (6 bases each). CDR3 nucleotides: TGCAGTGCGTCAGGGGAGGCGAACACCGGGGAGCTGTTTTTT. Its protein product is CSASGEANTGELFF.